One T cell receptor beta chain is described in this entry. Its antigen is not identified. CDR1 is SGHTA and CDR2 is FQGNSA in the germline V gene. This CDR3 region has 14 residues. V gave up 5 bases and J gave up 0 bases, with 9 bases separating them. This record comes from a study of T cell responses to AZD1222 COVID-19 vaccine. Regarding the study as a whole: Baseline seropositivity occurred in only 5 to 7 AZD1222 recipients. Most donors were white British and more were female, and clonal diversity was possibly underestimated.

The method was immunoSEQ multiplex PCR; TCRdb's version includes in-frame clones alone and lacks a portion of them. In the table there are approximately 120,000 clones, under 95% of which are singletons. Sample: peripheral blood, taken on day 0 of AZD1222 vaccination. The sequence came from an adult in good health. This rearrangement joins TRBV7-2 to TRBJ2-3; D not resolved. This CDR3 is CASSPPGSTDTQYF. In DNA form, the CDR3 reads TGTGCCAGCAGCCCCCCCGGGAGCACAGATACGCAGTATTTT.